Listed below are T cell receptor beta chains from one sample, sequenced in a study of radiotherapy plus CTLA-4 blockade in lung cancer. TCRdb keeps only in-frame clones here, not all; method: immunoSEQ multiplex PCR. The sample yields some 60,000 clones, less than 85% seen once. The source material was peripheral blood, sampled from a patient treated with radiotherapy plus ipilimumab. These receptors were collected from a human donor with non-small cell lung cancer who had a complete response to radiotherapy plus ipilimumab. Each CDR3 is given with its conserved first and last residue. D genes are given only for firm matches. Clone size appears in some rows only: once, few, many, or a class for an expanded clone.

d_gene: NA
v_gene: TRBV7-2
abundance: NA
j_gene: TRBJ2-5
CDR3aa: CASSRQRQETQYF
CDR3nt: TGTGCCAGCAGTCGACAGCGACAAGAGACCCAGTACTTC

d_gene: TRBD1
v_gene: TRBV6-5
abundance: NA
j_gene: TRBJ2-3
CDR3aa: CATTTGTGKFGTQYF
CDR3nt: TGTGCCACCACAACCGGGACAGGGAAATTTGGTACGCAGTATTTT

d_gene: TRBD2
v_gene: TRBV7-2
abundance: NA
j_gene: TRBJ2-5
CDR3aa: CASSLRLAGVRETQYF
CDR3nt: TGTGCCAGCAGCTTAAGACTAGCGGGAGTCAGAGAGACCCAGTACTTC

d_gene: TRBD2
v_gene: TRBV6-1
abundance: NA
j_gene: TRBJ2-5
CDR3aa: CASSEGLAGGQETQYF
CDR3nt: TGTGCCAGCAGTGAGGGCCTAGCGGGAGGGCAAGAGACCCAGTACTTC

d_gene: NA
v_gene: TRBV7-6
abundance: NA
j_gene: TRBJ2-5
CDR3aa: CASSWTVQAQYF
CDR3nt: TGTGCCAGCAGCTGGACTGTTCAGGCCCAGTACTTC

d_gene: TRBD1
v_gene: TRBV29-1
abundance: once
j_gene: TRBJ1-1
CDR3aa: CSVTGGVNTEAFF
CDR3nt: TGCAGCGTTACAGGGGGCGTGAACACTGAAGCTTTCTTT

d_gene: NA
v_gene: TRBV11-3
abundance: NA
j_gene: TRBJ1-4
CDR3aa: CASSSEGTPNEKLFF
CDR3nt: TGTGCCAGCAGCTCCGAAGGGACTCCTAATGAAAAACTGTTTTTT

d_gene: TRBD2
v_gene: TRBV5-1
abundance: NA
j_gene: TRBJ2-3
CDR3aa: CASSLDSSGRTDTQYF
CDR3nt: TGCGCCAGCAGCTTGGATTCTAGCGGGAGGACAGATACGCAGTATTTT

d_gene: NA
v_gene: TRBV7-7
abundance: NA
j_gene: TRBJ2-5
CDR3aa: CASSFRGLETQYF
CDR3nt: TGTGCTAGCAGCTTCAGGGGTTTAGAGACCCAGTACTTC

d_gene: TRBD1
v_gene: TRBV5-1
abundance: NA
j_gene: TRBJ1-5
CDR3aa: CASSLGDRSNQPQHF
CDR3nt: TGCGCCAGCAGCTTGGGGGACAGAAGCAATCAGCCCCAGCATTTT

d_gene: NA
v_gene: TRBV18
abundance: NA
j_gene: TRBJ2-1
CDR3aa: CASSQPTPGVQFF
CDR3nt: TGTGCCAGCTCTCAACCGACCCCGGGGGTGCAGTTCTTC

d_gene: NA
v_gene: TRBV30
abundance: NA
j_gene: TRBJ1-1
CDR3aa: CAWRREKDTEAFF
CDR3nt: TGTGCCTGGAGGCGGGAAAAGGACACTGAAGCTTTCTTT

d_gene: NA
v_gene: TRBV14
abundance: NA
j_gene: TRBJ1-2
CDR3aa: CASSQDYYGYTF
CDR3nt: TGTGCCAGCAGCCAAGACTACTATGGCTACACCTTC

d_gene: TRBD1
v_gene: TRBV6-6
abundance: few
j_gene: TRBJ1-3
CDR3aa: CASSSQGAGNTIYF
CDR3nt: TGTGCCAGCAGTTCACAGGGGGCTGGAAACACCATATATTTT

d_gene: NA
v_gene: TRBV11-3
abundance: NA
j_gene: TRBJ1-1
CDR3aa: CASSLALGRAGRRNTEAFF
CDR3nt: TGTGCCAGCAGCTTAGCCCTCGGGAGGGCAGGGAGACGGAACACTGAAGCTTTCTTT

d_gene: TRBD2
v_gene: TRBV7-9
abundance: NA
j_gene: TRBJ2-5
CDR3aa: CASSSQTSGVRGTQYF
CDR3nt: TGTGCCAGCAGCTCCCAGACTAGCGGGGTCCGCGGGACCCAGTACTTC

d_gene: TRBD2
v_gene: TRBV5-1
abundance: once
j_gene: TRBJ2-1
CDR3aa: CASSPTRLAGGYEQFF
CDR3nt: TGCGCCAGCAGCCCGACTCGACTAGCGGGGGGCTATGAGCAGTTCTTC